This T cell receptor (beta chain) came from a study of blood T cell repertoires in COVID-19. Study in general: Acute and convalescent COVID-19 specimens originated in the United States, Italy and Spain. T cells, B-cell-depleted T cells, or PBMCs supplied cDNA or gDNA.

As processed by the authors: Reference gene primers were amplified, and this amplification served to estimate nucleated cell counts. Data came from immunoSEQ multiplex PCR; TCRdb stores just in-frame clones and leaves some out. The V and J calls and the clone size are those of that table, but D and trimming were determined from the DNA. The sample yields some 130,000 clones, around 89% seen once. Trimming cost V 2 bases and J 4 bases, with 17 bases left between them. The germline gives CDR1 MNHGY, CDR2 SVAAGI. The CDR3 sequence is 16 residues long. The clonotype was recovered from a man aged 60 to 69 with active or convalescent COVID-19. The specimen sequenced was peripheral blood. The V and J genes are TRBV6-9 and TRBJ1-1; D might be TRBD1 (5 bases). CDR3 protein: CASSYGGLWLGTEAFF. The CDR3 region has the DNA TGTGCCAGCAGTTATGGGGGACTCTGGTTGGGCACTGAAGCTTTCTTT.